Below, 30 T cell receptor beta chains from the same sample are listed, as sequenced in a study of shared clonotypes between healthy human individuals. Only in-frame clones appear in the TCRdb table, and some are missing; sequencing was by immunoSEQ multiplex PCR. The sample contains some 2 million clones, 85% to 95% of which appear only once. The sample comprised naive CD4+ T cells sorted from blood. The subset here: CD45RA+ positively selected. The receptors were sampled from a man between 18 and 29 years old in good health.

The chain couples TRBV18 to TRBJ1-6; D is unresolved. The CDR3 has 15 amino acids. Germline V gene data show CDR1 as KGHSH and CDR2 as LQKENI. V was shortened by 2 bases and J by 12 bases, with 17 bases between the two germline ends. The CDR3 nucleotides read TGTGCCAGCTCACCAGGGCAGTCCACCTTGGGACCCCTCCACTTT. Amino acid sequence: CASSPGQSTLGPLHF.

The gene calls are TRBV6-1 and TRBJ2-3; the match to TRBD1 covers 10 bases. CDR3 length equals 14 residues. Per germline, CDR1 MNHNS and CDR2 SASEGT. V shed 10 bases, J shed 2 bases, and the junction held 6 bases outside the gene matches. The CDR3 nucleotides read TGTGCCACCGGGACAGGGGACATCACAGATACGCAGTATTTT. Translated: CATGTGDITDTQYF.

The chain links TRBV2 to TRBJ2-5, with a possible D match to TRBD1 (5 bases). The CDR3 is 15 amino acids. Trimming took off 3 bases at V and 4 bases at J, with 15 bases between the two ends. CDR1 is SNHLY, CDR2 FYNNEI, per germline. CDR3 loop: CASSDPGFVVETQYF. CDR3 nucleotide sequence: TGTGCCAGCAGTGACCCAGGGTTTGTAGTAGAGACCCAGTACTTC.

A remark on this clone: Distinct nucleotide sequences in the sample also encode this CDR3. The V and J genes are TRBV6-5 and TRBJ1-5; a weak D match, TRBD1 (6 bases). Looked up from germline, CDR1 is MNHEY and CDR2 is SVGAGI. The length of the CDR3 is 14 residues. V gave up 3 bases and J gave up 2 bases, with 8 bases separating them. The CDR3: CASSYRQGNQPQHF. The CDR3, as DNA: TGTGCCAGCAGTTATAGACAGGGCAATCAGCCCCAGCATTTT.

This clone was counted a single time. This chain joins TRBV5-6 and TRBJ2-6, with D possibly TRBD1 on 6 matching bases. This CDR3 contains 15 residues. Between the trimmed V and J ends, which lost 2 bases and 2 bases, there was a span of 8 bases. The germline V gene encodes CDR1 SGHDT and CDR2 YYEEEE. The chain's CDR3 is CASSFTGPGANVLTF. CDR3 sequence (DNA): TGTGCCAGCAGCTTCACAGGGCCTGGGGCCAACGTCCTGACTTTC.

The J gene is TRBJ2-7, the V gene TRBV5-1; 7 positions match TRBD1. CDR1 and CDR2 from the germline V gene are SGHRS and YFSETQ. The CDR3 is 15 residues long. V lost 4 bases to trimming and J lost 5 bases; unmatched junction nucleotides: 12. CDR3 nucleotide sequence: TGCGCCAGCAGCCCGATCCCCGGGACAGCAAACGAGCAGTACTTC. This sequence encodes CASSPIPGTANEQYF.

With respect to this clone: Other DNA variants within this sample encode the same CDR3. The chain links TRBV5-4 to TRBJ2-5; TRBD1 agrees at 10 bases. This CDR3 contains 15 residues. Germline V gene data show CDR1 as SGHNT and CDR2 as YYREEE (reference sequence). V was pared by 0 bases and J by 4 bases, with 3 bases of the junction left unmatched. Here the CDR3 reads CASSLDGQGGETQYF. DNA of the CDR3: TGTGCCAGCAGCTTGGACGGACAGGGGGGAGAGACCCAGTACTTC.

This clone was seen a single time. The J gene is TRBJ2-7, the V gene TRBV11-3, with D perhaps matching TRBD2 (5 bases). The germline V gene encodes CDR1 SGHNT and CDR2 YENEEA. V was clipped by 1 base and J by 3 bases, with 10 bases between them. This CDR3 is built from 14 residues. The CDR3, as DNA: TGTGCCAGCAGCTTAGGAGGGCAAGGCTACGAGCAGTACTTC. Translating it yields CASSLGGQGYEQYF.

The CDR3 is CASSYMVGSNTEAFF. CDR3 bases: TGTGCCAGCAGTTACATGGTTGGTTCGAACACTGAAGCTTTCTTT. The chain recombines TRBV6-5 with TRBJ1-1; D unresolved. V was pared by 2 bases and J by 1 base, with 11 bases between. The CDR3 contains 15 residues. CDR1 is MNHEY, CDR2 SVGAGI, per germline.

DNA of the CDR3: TGCGCCAGCAGCCCTTGGGAGGGACATGAGCAGTTCTTC. This gives the protein CASSPWEGHEQFF. The rearrangement joins TRBV4-3 to TRBJ2-1; 7 bases align to TRBD2. The CDR3 is 13 amino acids. Trimming at V came to 4 bases and at J to 8 bases, leaving 5 bases not matched to a gene. The V gene's germline CDR1 is LGHNA and CDR2 YSLEER.

Worth noting for this clone: Other DNA sequences in this specimen translate into the identical CDR3. This sequence joins TRBV5-1 and TRBJ1-1; 7 bases match TRBD1. This CDR3 is built from 14 residues. Trimming removed 3 bases from V and 2 bases from J; junction bases left unmatched: 4. Germline-derived CDR1 and CDR2 are SGHRS and YFSETQ. DNA for the CDR3: TGCGCCAGCAGCTGGGGGACAGCTAACACTGAAGCTTTCTTT. As protein: CASSWGTANTEAFF.

In nucleotides, the CDR3 is TGTGCCAGTTCCGGCCAGCACGCAAGCACAGATACGCAGTATTTT. Its translation: CASSGQHASTDTQYF. This rearrangement joins TRBV2 to TRBJ2-3; D uncertain. Germline values: CDR1 SNHLY, CDR2 FYNNEI. CDR3 length equals 15 residues. V lost 9 bases and J 0 bases, leaving 16 bases between the germline ends.

The chain links TRBV7-9 to TRBJ2-5, with D possibly TRBD1 on 5 matching bases. CDR3 length equals 14 residues. V lost 5 bases and J lost 5, with 15 bases in between. The germline CDR1 and CDR2 sequences are SEHNR and FQNEAQ (reference sequence). The CDR3 is CASSLGQKWETQYF. CDR3 nucleotides: TGTGCCAGCAGCCTCGGACAAAAGTGGGAGACCCAGTACTTC.

The genes are TRBV19 and TRBJ1-3, with 10 bases identical to TRBD1. The CDR3 has 17 residues. Per the germline V gene, CDR1 is LNHDA and CDR2 is SQIVND (reference sequence). V gave up 5 bases and J gave up 0 bases; unmatched junction bases: 7. CDR3 nucleotides: TGTGCCAGTAGTCGCCTGGACAGGGGGAACTCTGGAAACACCATATATTTT. Translating it yields CASSRLDRGNSGNTIYF.

This clone has a handful of counts. The CDR3 coding sequence is TGTGCCAGCAGCTTAGCGCGAGGGAATAGCAATCAGCCCCAGCATTTT. This codes for CASSLARGNSNQPQHF. V usage is TRBV11-2 and J usage is TRBJ1-5; D is unresolved. Trimming took 1 base from V and 0 from J, leaving 10 bases between them. CDR1 is SGHAT, CDR2 FQNNGV, per germline. The CDR3 is 16 residues long.

This clone was picked up a small number of times. The rearrangement joins TRBV7-9 to TRBJ2-7; the D is unclear. This CDR3 is 11 amino acids long. Trimming cost V 4 bases and J 5 bases, with 6 bases left between them. Germline V gene data show CDR1 as SEHNR and CDR2 as FQNEAQ (reference sequence). The CDR3 DNA follows: TGTGCCAGCAGCTCGTATGACGAGCAGTACTTC. Amino acid sequence: CASSSYDEQYF. Full variable domain (rest looked up from reference TRBV7-9 and TRBJ2-7): DTGVSQNPRHKITKRGQNVTFRCDPISEHNRLYWYRQTLGQGPEFLTYFQNEAQLEKSRLLSDRFSAERPKGSFSTLEIQRTEQGDSAMYLCASSSYDEQYFGPGTRLTVT.

This clone is a singleton in its sample. This rearrangement joins TRBV5-4 to TRBJ2-5; 12 bases line up with TRBD2. V dropped 1 base and J dropped 4; count of bases not matched to a gene: 11. Germline loops: CDR1 SGHNT, CDR2 YYREEE (reference sequence). The CDR3 extends over 18 amino acids. The DNA of the CDR3 is TGTGCCAGCAGCTTGCGGCTAGCGGGAGGGCAAGTGGGAGAGACCCAGTACTTC. It encodes CASSLRLAGGQVGETQYF.

The rearrangement links TRBV5-4 to TRBJ1-2; the D is unclear. This CDR3 is built from 14 residues. Germline assignment: CDR1 SGHNT and CDR2 YYREEE (reference sequence). V lost 5 bases, J lost 7 bases, and 18 bases lay in between. The CDR3 loop is CASSQTDGVSGYTF. The CDR3 nucleotides are TGTGCCAGCAGTCAAACCGACGGTGTCTCTGGCTACACCTTC.

This chain links TRBV18 with TRBJ1-1; no clear D. Germline loops: CDR1 KGHSH, CDR2 LQKENI. The CDR3 contains 12 residues. Trimming took 0 bases from V and 6 from J, leaving 5 bases between them. CDR3 bases: TGTGCCAGCTCACCACCGAAATCTGAAGCTTTCTTT. Its translation is CASSPPKSEAFF.

The CDR3 coding sequence is TGTGCCAGCAGGGTGGCAGGGGCCACTAATGAAAAACTGTTTTTT. Its translation is CASRVAGATNEKLFF. The chain recombines TRBV6-5 with TRBJ1-4, with D tentatively TRBD1 (6 bases). CDR3 length: 15 residues. With 6 bases removed from V and 2 bases from J, the gap between germline ends came to 13 bases. Germline CDR1 reads MNHEY; CDR2 reads SVGAGI.

The chain is built from TRBV7-2 and TRBJ2-5; possibly TRBD2 for D (5 bases). CDR1 SGHTA and CDR2 FQGNSA come from the germline V gene. V shed 0 bases and J shed 1 base, with 9 bases lying between them. The CDR3 totals 15 residues. CDR3 sequence: CASSLAGAAQETQYF. The CDR3 DNA sequence: TGTGCCAGCAGCTTAGCGGGAGCGGCCCAAGAGACCCAGTACTTC.

The rearrangement joins TRBV30 to TRBJ1-2, with D hard to call. The germline CDR1 and CDR2 sequences are GTSNPN and SVGIG (reference sequence). This CDR3 region has 14 residues. V was shortened by 0 bases and J by 7 bases, with 15 bases between the two germline ends. The chain's CDR3 is CAWSVILAYGGYTF. The CDR3 DNA reads as TGTGCCTGGAGTGTAATTCTGGCATATGGTGGCTACACCTTC.

V and J are TRBV6-1 and TRBJ1-1; D is unresolved. Trimming took off 10 bases at V and 0 bases at J, with 12 bases between the two ends. The CDR3 covers 13 residues. Germline values: CDR1 MNHNS, CDR2 SASEGT. The CDR3 bases are TGTGCCACCCTAGGGTTCATGAACACTGAAGCTTTCTTT. Protein product: CATLGFMNTEAFF.

The rearrangement links TRBV4-2 to TRBJ2-1; no firm D call. In germline, CDR1 is LGHNA, CDR2 YNFKEQ. The germline V and J ends were trimmed by 3 bases and 4 bases, with 1 base remaining between them. There are 11 residues in the CDR3. The CDR3 DNA sequence: TGTGCCAGCAGCCAGTACAATGAGCAGTTCTTC. It is translated as CASSQYNEQFF.

V and J are TRBV6-5 and TRBJ2-7; D is perhaps TRBD2 (6 bases). Trimming pared 5 bases from V and 0 bases from J, leaving 11 bases between. The CDR3 is 14 amino acids. Germline loops: CDR1 MNHEY, CDR2 SVGAGI. Here the CDR3 DNA reads TGTGCCAGCAGTAGGGACTGGAGCTCCTACGAGCAGTACTTC. This codes for CASSRDWSSYEQYF.

J is TRBJ2-3 and V is TRBV12-5, with a weak D call TRBD1 (6 bases). The germline gives CDR1 LGHNT, CDR2 FRNRAP. The CDR3 is made up of 11 amino acids. Trimming took 5 bases from V and 6 from J, leaving 6 bases between them. CDR3 sequence reads: CASGRGDTQYF. The DNA for the CDR3 is TGTGCTAGTGGTAGGGGGGATACGCAGTATTTT.

This CDR3 reads CASSSGSPLDGYTF. DNA for the CDR3: TGTGCCAGCAGCTCCGGATCCCCCCTGGACGGCTACACCTTC. The chain joins TRBV5-4 to TRBJ1-2; D not certain. The CDR3 has 14 amino acids. Germline V gives CDR1 SGHNT, CDR2 YYREEE (reference sequence). V was clipped by 3 bases and J by 8 bases, with 17 bases between them.

The rearrangement uses TRBV10-2 and TRBJ1-6; D perhaps matches TRBD1 (6 bases). Between the trimmed V and J ends, which lost 5 bases and 7 bases, there was a span of 15 bases. There are 15 residues in the CDR3. Per the germline V gene, CDR1 is WSHSY and CDR2 is SAAADI. CDR3 sequence: CASSLQGGGNSPLHF. DNA for the CDR3: TGCGCCAGCAGTTTACAGGGTGGGGGAAATTCACCCCTCCACTTT.

This clone occurred once. V and J are TRBV5-8 and TRBJ1-5; D not resolved. Germline V CDR1 and CDR2: SGHTS, YDEGEE. Trimming removed 1 base at V and 0 bases at J, with 11 bases between. CDR3 length: 16 amino acids. The chain's CDR3 is CASSLFGTYSNQPQHF. In DNA form, the CDR3 reads TGTGCCAGCAGCTTGTTTGGCACATATAGCAATCAGCCCCAGCATTTT. The whole variable domain, filled in from reference TRBV5-8 and TRBJ1-5, reads EAGVTQSPTHLIKTRGQQATLRCSPISGHTSVYWYQQALGLGLQFLLWYDEGEERNRGNFPPRFSGRQFPNYSSELNVNALELEDSALYLCASSLFGTYSNQPQHFGDGTRLSIL.

This clone was picked up one time. The gene calls are TRBV7-2 and TRBJ1-1; a weak D match, TRBD1 (6 bases). Germline V gene sequence: CDR1 SGHTA, CDR2 FQGNSA. CDR3 length: 15 amino acids. With 1 base removed from V and 4 bases from J, the gap between germline ends came to 13 bases. The CDR3 sequence: CASSLVAGEGTEAFF. CDR3 nucleotides: TGTGCCAGCAGCTTAGTAGCAGGGGAAGGCACTGAAGCTTTCTTT.